This T cell receptor (beta chain) was captured in a study of cytomegalovirus exposure and HLA in healthy donors. The study's findings and limits: That first-cohort TCR clusters tended to co-occur in the roughly 130 validation repertoires was found in a later analysis.

Worth noting for this clone: Its antigen is not known.

V was clipped by 4 bases and J by 2 bases; unmatched bases: 6. Per the germline V gene, CDR1 is SEHNR and CDR2 is FQNEAQ (reference sequence). The CDR3 consists of 17 residues. The method was immunoSEQ multiplex PCR; TCRdb's version includes in-frame clones alone and lacks a portion of them. This repertoire shows 120,000 or so clones, around 87% found once; its top ten account for 1.4%. What was sequenced was PBMCs. The chain combines TRBV7-9 with TRBJ2-3; 13 bases agree with TRBD2. This receptor was taken from a woman aged 25 to 39 in good health and CMV-seropositive. The CDR3 DNA sequence: TGTGCCAGCAGCTACGGGACTAGCGGGGTGAACACAGATACGCAGTATTTT. It specifies CASSYGTSGVNTDTQYF.